This T cell receptor (beta chain) was identified in a study of T cell repertoires in cytomegalovirus infection. At the level of the study: Matching HLA type, along with CMV infection, was indicated by public TCR beta signatures. Notes on the study in general: HLA-C-restricted CMV-specific TCR beta clonotypes prevailed in the ex vivo response. Cumulative public TCR beta family frequency identified carriers of CMV plus the relevant HLA.

TCRdb reprocessed the reads with MiXCR, giving one entry per CDR3 protein. This sample has about 310,000 distinct CDR3 sequences; about a sixth occur once, and the top ten carry approximately 12%. The table lists this clonotype with a few counts. Its antigen is not identified. Trimming cost V 3 bases and J 4 bases; bases outside gene matches: 9. The CDR3 consists of 15 residues. The germline V gene encodes CDR1 DFQATT and CDR2 SNEGSKA (reference sequence). The source material was PBMCs. The rearrangement links TRBV20-1 to TRBJ2-3, with 8 bases fitting TRBD2. This sequence originates from a human donor in good health (CMV status not recorded). Some clones in this sample may be carry-over from other donors' samples. For the CDR3, the DNA is TGCAGTGCTAGTTCCCGGGGGGGCCGCGCAGATACGCAGTATTTT. Its translation: CSASSRGGRADTQYF.